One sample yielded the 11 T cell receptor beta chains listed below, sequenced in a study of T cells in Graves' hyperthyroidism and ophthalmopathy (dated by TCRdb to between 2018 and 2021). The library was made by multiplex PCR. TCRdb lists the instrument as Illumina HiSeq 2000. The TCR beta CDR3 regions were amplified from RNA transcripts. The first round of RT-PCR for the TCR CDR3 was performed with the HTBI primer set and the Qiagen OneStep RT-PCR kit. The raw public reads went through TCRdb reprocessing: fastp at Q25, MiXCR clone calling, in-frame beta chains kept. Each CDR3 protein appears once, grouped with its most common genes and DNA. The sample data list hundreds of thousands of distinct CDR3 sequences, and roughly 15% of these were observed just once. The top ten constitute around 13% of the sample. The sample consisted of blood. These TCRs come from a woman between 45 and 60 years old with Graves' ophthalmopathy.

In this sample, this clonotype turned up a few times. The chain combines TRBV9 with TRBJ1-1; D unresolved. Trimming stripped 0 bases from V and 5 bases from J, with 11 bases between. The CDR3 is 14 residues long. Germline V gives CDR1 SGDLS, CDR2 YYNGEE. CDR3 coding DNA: TGTGCCAGCAGCGTAGCTCATTCTGGAACTGAAGCTTTCTTT. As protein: CASSVAHSGTEAFF.

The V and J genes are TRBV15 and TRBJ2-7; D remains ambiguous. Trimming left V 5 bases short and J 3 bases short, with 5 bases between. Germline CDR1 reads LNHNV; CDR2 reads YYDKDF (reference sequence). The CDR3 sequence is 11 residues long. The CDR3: CATSQNYEQYF. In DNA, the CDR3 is TGTGCCACCAGCCAGAACTACGAGCAGTACTTC.

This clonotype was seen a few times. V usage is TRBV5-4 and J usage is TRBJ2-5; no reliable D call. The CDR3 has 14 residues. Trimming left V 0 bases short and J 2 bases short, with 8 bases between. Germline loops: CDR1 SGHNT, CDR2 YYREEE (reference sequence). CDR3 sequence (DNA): TGTGCCAGCAGCTTGGCCACTTTTCAAGAGACCCAGTACTTC. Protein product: CASSLATFQETQYF.

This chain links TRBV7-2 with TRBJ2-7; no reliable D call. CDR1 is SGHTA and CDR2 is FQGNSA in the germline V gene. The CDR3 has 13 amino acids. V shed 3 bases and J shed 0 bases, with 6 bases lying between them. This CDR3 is CASSFSTSYEQYF. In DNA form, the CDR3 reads TGTGCCAGCAGCTTCTCGACCTCCTACGAGCAGTACTTC.

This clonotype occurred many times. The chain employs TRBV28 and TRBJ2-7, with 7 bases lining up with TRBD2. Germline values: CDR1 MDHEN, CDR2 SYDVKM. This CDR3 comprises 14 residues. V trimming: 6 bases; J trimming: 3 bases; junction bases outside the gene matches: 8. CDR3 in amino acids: CASSLRGGLYEQYF. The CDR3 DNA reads TGTGCCAGCAGCCTTCGCGGGGGTCTCTACGAGCAGTACTTC.

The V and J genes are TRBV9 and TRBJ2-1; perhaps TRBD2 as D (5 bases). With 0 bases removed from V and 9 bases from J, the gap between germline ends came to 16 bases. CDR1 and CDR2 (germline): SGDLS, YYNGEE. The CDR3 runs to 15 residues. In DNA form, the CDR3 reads TGTGCCAGCAGCGTAGCCACTAGTTTTTACGGTGAGCAGTTCTTC. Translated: CASSVATSFYGEQFF.

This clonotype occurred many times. CDR3 sequence: CASSETRGLGYEQYF. The CDR3, as DNA: TGTGCCAGCAGTGAAACCAGGGGGTTGGGGTACGAGCAGTACTTC. J is TRBJ2-7 and V is TRBV28, with 7 bases lining up with TRBD1. V lost 5 bases to trimming and J lost 4 bases; unmatched junction nucleotides: 11. This CDR3 has 15 amino acids. Germline CDR1 reads MDHEN; CDR2 reads SYDVKM.

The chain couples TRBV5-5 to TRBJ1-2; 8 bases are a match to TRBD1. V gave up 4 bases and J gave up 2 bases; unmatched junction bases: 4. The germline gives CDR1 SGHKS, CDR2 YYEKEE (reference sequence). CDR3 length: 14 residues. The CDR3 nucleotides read TGTGCCAGCAGCATGGGACAGGCCAACTATGGCTACACCTTC. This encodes CASSMGQANYGYTF.

The DNA for the CDR3 is TGCGCCAGCAGCCAAGATTCGCCCAGGTCCTCTGGGGCCAACGTCCTGACTTTC. Protein sequence: CASSQDSPRSSGANVLTF. V usage is TRBV4-3 and J usage is TRBJ2-6; the D is unclear. Germline V gene sequence: CDR1 LGHNA, CDR2 YSLEER. This CDR3 has 18 amino acids. Deletions cut 0 bases from V and 0 bases from J, with 12 bases between.

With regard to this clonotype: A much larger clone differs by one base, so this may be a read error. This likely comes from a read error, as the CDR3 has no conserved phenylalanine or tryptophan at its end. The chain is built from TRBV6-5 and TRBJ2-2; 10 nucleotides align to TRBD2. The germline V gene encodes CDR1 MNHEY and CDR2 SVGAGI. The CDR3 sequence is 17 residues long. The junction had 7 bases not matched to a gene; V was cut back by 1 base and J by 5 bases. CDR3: CASSYLGLASGTGELFL. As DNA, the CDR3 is TGTGCCAGCAGTTACTTGGGACTAGCGTCAGGGACCGGGGAGCTGTTTTTG.

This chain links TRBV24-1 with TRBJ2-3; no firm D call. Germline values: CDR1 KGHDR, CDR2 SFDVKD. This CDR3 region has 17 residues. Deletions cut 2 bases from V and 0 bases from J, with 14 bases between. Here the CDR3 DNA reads TGTGCCACCAGTGATTACTTACAGCCATTGAGCACAGATACGCAGTATTTT. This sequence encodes CATSDYLQPLSTDTQYF.